The TCR beta chain described here comes from a study of regulatory T cells in long-lasting Graves disease. For the study at large: Prior antithyroid drug treatment in newly diagnosed Graves' patients lasted under 3 months.

Arm-PCR of CDR3 regions with iRepertoire HTBI primers generated TCR beta libraries. Each CDR3 protein is one row after TCRdb ran MiXCR on the multiplex PCR reads. The sample holds about 470,000 distinct CDR3 sequences, 14% to 15% seen once. Regarding the study as a whole: Segments TRBV28, TRBJ1-2 and TRBJ2-5 showed preferential usage in persistent disease. Fewer public clonotypes were shared by new patients (roughly 970) than by persistent patients (roughly 2,600).

The CDR3 covers 15 residues. CDR1 SGHRS and CDR2 YFSETQ come from the germline V gene. The V end lost 0 bases, the J end lost 5 bases, and 12 bases lay between the germline ends. Comment on this clonotype: Its antigen is currently unknown.

Documented time point: newly diagnosed GD, antithyroid drugs for less than 3 months. PBMC RNA was the source of the TCR library. In addition, the sample was reused for a study of T cells in Graves' hyperthyroidism and ophthalmopathy. According to that study: Clonotypes that were expanded in thyroid above 0.001 mostly appeared in blood too.

This sample comprised peripheral blood mononuclear cells (PBMCs), obtained at new diagnosis, from a patient treated with antithyroid drugs. This receptor was taken from a woman in her 30s with Graves disease. V usage is TRBV5-1 and J usage is TRBJ2-1, with unresolved D. CDR3 sequence: CASSLDMVGNNEQFF. The CDR3 bases are TGCGCCAGCAGCTTGGATATGGTCGGAAACAATGAGCAGTTCTTC.